This T cell receptor beta chain appears in the sequencing data of a study of blood T cell repertoires in COVID-19 (dated by TCRdb to the early 2020s). Notes on the research overall: The collaborator samples originated in the United States, Italy and Spain and spanned the acute and convalescent phases of COVID-19. The prospective study material was composed of cDNA or gDNA derived from T cells, B-cell-depleted T cells, or PBMCs. A de-identified subject ID, COVID-19 status, age in years and sex were almost always included in the sample metadata. The repertoires were released in a freely available public database meant as a resource for research on the immune response to SARS-CoV-2. Deeply sampled blood TCRbeta repertoires from subjects exposed to, actively infected with, or recovered from COVID-19 were included in the dataset. Samples came from the ongoing ImmuneRACE study (first 160 participants) plus 1,254 subjects from 6 global collaborators. Where HLA class I and class II types were available, the types were taken from metadata supplied by the sample provider, not from assay-based typing. Overall results and qualifications from the work: Clinical and demographic metadata were provided uncurated, with the amount varying by source and participant.

One collaborating source in Seattle enrolled patients while the patients were actively infected and followed the patients over time throughout the course of disease. Each collaborating institution followed its own protocols to collect whole blood in K2EDTA tubes. Collaborator samples were shipped for TCRbeta analysis as frozen whole blood, isolated PBMCs, or DNA extracted from either sample type. This clone has just a few counts. Its antigen specificity is not known. Base qualities are not at hand, and no much larger clone is one base apart. Per the germline V gene, SGHRS is the CDR1 and YFSETQ is the CDR2. V gives up 4 bases and J gives up 1 base, and the segment between their germline ends measures 20 bases. Measured from the cysteine to the phenylalanine, the CDR3 is 17 residues long. Here the CDR3 DNA is all that survives: 51 bases in frame from base 1. TCRbeta CDR3 regions were amplified from genomic DNA using the immunoSEQ Assay, a bias-controlled multiplex PCR. In the original analysis: The number of nucleated cells in each sample was estimated by amplification of reference gene primers within the assay. To quantify the absolute abundance of each unique TCRbeta CDR3 rearrangement, sequence reads were collapsed and filtered. Productive Simpson clonality was computed per sample as the square root of Simpson's diversity index over productive rearrangements. What TCRdb holds here is the immuneACCESS table cut down to in-frame rearrangements. Part of the clones is not present; checked against another copy, under half of the missing clones reflect an unresolved V gene, and the others are unexplained. The D gene and trimming were derived from the DNA, and the V and J assignments and clone size from that table. For this sample there are about 200,000 clones; about 80% appear just once. The ten largest clones represent roughly 8% of the sample.

The origin of this receptor is a woman in her sixties with COVID-19, enrolled during active disease. The specimen sequenced was peripheral blood. The rearrangement joined TRBV5-1 to TRBJ1-2; possibly the D gene is TRBD1, per 6 matching bases. The CDR3 protein is CASSLWTASDNNYGYTF. The DNA sequence follows: TGCGCCAGCAGCCTTTGGACAGCGTCAGACAATAACTATGGCTACACCTTC.